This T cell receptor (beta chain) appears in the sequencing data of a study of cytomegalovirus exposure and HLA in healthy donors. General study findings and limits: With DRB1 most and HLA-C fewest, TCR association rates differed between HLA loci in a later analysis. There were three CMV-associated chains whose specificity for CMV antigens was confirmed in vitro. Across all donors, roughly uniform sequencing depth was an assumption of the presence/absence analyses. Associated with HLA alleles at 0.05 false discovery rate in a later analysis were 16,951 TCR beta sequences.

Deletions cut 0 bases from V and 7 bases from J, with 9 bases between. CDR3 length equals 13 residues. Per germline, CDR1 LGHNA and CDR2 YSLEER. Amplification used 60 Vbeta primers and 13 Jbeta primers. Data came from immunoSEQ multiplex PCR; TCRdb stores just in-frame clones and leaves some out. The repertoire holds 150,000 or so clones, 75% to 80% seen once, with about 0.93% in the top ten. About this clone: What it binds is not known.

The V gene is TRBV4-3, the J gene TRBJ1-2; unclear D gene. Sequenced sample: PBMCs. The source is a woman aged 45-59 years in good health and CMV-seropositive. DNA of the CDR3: TGCGCCAGCAGCCAAGATAGCGGTCGTGGCTACACCTTC. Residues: CASSQDSGRGYTF.